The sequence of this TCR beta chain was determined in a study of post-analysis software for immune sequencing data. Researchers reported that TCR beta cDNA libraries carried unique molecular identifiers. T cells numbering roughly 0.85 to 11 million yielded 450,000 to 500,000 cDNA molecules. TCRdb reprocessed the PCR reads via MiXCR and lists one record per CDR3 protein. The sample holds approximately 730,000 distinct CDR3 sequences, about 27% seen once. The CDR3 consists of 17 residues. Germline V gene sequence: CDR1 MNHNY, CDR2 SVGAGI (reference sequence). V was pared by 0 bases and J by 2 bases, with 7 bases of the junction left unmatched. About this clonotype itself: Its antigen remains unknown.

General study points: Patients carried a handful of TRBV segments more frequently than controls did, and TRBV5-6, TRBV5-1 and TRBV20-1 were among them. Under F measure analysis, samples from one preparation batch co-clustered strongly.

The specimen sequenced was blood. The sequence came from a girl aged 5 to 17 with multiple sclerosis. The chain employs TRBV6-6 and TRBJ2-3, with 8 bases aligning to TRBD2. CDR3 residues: CASSYSGAGGPTDTQYF. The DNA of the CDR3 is TGTGCCAGCAGTTACTCCGGGGCGGGAGGACCCACAGATACGCAGTATTTT.